This T cell receptor beta chain was documented in a study of T cell responses to AZD1222 COVID-19 vaccine. Using immunoSEQ multiplex PCR, the repertoire was profiled, and TCRdb retains in-frame clones only, with some absent. This sample has 80,000 to 95,000 clones, with 88% found just once. Per germline, CDR1 SGHKS and CDR2 YYEKEE (reference sequence). V shed 3 bases and J 1 base; nucleotides not matched to a gene: 9. This CDR3 spans 17 amino acids. The chain is built from TRBV5-5 and TRBJ1-2, with 10 nucleotides matching TRBD1. This clonotype was sampled from an adult who received the AZD1222 COVID-19 vaccine. Material: peripheral blood, obtained 28 days after the second AZD1222 dose. In DNA form, the CDR3 reads TGTGCCAGCAGCTCCGCCGGGACAGGGGCCTTTAACTATGGCTACACCTTC. This translates into CASSSAGTGAFNYGYTF.